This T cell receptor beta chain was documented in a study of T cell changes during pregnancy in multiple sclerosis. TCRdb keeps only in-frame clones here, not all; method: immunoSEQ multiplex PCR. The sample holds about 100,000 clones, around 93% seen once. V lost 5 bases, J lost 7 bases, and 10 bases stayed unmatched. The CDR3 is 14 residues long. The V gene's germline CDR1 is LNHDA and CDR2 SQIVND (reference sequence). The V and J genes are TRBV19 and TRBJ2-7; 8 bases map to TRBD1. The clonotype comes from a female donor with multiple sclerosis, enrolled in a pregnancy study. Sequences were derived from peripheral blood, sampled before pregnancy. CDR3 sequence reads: CASSLGQGLSEQYF. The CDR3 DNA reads TGTGCCAGTAGTCTAGGACAGGGTTTGTCGGAGCAGTACTTC. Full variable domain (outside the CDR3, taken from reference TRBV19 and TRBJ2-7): DGGITQSPKYLFRKEGQNVTLSCEQNLNHDAMYWYRQDPGQGLRLIYYSQIVNDFQKGDIAEGYSVSREKKESFPLTVTSAQKNPTAFYLCASSLGQGLSEQYFGPGTRLTVT.